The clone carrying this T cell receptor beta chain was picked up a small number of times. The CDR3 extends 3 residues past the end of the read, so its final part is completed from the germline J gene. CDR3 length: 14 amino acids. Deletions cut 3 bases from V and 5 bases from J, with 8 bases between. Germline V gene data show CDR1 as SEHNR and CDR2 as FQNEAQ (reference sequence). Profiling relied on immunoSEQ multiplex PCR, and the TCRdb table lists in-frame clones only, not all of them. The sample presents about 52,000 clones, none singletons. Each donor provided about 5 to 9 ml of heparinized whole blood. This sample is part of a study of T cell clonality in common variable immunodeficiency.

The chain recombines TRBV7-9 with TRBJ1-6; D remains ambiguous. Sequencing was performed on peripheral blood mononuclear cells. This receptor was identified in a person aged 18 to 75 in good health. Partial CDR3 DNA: TGTGCCAGCAGCTTGTTCGTCGATAATTCACCC. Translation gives CASSLFVDNSP. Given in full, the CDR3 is CASSLFVDNSPLHF.